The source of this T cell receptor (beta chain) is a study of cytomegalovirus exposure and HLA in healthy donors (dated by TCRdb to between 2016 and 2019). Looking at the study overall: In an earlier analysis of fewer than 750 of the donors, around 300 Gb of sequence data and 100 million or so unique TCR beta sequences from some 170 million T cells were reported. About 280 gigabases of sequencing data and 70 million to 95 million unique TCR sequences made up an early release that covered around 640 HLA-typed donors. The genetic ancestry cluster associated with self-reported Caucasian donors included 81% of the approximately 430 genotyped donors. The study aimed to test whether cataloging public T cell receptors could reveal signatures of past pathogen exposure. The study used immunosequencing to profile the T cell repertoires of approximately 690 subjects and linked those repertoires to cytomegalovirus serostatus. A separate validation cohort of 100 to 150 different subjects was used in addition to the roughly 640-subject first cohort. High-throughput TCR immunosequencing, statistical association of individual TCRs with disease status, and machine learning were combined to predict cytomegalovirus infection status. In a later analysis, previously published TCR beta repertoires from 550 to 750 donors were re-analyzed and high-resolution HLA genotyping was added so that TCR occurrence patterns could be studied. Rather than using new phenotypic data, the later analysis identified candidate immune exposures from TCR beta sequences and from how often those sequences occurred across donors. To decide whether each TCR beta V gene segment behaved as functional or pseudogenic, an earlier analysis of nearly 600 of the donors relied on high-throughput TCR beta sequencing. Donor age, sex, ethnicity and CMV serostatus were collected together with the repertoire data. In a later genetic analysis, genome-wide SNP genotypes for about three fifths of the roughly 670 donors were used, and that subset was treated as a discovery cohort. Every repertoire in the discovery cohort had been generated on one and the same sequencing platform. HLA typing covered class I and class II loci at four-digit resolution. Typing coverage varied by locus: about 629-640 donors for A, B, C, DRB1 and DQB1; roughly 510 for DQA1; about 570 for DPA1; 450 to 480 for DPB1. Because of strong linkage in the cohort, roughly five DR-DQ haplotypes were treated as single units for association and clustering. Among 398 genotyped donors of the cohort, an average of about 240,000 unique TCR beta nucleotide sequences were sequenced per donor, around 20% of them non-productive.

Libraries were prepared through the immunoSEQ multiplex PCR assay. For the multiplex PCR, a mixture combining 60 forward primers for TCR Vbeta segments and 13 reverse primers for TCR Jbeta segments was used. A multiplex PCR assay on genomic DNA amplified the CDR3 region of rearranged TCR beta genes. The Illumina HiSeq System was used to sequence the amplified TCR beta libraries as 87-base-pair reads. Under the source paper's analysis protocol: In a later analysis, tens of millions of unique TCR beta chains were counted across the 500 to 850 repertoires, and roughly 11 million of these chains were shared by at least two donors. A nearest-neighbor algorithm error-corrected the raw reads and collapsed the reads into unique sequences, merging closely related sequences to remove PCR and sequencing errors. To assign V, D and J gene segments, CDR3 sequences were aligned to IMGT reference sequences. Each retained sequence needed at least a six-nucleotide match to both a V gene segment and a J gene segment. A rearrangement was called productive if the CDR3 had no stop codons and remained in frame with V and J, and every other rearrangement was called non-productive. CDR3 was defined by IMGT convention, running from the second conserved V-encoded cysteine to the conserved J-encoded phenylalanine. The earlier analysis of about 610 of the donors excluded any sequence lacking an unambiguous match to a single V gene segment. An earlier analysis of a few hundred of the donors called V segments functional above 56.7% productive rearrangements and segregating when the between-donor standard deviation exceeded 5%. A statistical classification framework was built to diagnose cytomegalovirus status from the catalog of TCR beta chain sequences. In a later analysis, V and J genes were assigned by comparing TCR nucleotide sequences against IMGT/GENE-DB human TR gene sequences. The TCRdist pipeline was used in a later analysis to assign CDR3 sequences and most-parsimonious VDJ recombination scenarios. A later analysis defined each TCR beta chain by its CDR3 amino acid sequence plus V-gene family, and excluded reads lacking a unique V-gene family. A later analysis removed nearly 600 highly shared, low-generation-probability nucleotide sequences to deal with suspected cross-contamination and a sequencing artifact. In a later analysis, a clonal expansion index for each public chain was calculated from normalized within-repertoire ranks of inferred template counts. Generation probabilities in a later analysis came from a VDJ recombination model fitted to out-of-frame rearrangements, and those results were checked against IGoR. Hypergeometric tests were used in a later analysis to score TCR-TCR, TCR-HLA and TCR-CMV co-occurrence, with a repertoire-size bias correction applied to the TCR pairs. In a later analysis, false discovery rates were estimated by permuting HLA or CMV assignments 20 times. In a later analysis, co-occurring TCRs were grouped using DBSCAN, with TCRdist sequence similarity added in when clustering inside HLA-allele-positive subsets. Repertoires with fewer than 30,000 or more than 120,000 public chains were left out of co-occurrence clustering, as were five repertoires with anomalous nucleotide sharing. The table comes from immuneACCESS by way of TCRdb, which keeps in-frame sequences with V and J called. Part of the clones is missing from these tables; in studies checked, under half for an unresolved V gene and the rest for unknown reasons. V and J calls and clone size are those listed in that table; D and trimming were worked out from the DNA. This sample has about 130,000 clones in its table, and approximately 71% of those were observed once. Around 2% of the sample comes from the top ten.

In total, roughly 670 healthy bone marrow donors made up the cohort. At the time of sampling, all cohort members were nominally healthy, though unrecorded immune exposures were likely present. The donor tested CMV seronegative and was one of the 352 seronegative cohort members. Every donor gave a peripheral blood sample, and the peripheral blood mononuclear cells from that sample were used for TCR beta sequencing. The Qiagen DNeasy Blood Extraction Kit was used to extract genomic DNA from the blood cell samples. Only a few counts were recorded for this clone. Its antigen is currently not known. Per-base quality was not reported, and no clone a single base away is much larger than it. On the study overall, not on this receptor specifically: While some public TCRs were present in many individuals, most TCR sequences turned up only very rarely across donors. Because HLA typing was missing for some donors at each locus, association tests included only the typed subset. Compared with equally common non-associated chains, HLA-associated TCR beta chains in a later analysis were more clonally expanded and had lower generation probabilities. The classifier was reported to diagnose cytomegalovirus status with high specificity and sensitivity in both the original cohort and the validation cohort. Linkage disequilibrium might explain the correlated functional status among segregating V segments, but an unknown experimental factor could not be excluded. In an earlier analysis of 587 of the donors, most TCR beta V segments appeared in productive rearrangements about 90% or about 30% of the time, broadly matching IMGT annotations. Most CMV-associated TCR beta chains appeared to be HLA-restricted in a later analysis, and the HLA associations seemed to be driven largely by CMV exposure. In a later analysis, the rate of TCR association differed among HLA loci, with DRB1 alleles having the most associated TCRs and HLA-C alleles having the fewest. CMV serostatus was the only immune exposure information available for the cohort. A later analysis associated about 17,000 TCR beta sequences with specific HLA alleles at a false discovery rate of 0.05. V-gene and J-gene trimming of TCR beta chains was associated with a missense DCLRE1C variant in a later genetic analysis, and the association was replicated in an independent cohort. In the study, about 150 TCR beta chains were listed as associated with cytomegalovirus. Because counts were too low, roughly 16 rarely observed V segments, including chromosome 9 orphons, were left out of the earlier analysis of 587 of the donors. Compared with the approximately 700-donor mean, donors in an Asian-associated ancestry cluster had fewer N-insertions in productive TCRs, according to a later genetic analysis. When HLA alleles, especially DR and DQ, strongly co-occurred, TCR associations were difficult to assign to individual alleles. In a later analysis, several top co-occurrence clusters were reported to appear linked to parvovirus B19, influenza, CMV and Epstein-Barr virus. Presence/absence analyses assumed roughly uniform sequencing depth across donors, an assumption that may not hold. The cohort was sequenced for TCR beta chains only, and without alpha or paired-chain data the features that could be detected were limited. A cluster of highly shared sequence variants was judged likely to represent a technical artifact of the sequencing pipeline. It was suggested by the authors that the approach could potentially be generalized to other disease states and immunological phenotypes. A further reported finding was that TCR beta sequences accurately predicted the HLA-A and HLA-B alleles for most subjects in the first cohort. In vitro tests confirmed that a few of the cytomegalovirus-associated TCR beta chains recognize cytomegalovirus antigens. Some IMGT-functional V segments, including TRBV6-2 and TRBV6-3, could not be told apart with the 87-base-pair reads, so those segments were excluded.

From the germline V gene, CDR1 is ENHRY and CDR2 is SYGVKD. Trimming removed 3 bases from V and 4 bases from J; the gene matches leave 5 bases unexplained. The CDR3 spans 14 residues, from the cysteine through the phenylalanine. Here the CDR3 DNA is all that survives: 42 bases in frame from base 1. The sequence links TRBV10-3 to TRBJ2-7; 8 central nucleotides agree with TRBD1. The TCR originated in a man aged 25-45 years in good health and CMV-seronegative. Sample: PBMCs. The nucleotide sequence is TGTGCCATCAGTGACGACAGGGGAGAGTACGAGCAGTACTTC. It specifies CAISDDRGEYEQYF.